This TCR beta chain emerged from a study of CXCR3-negative and CXCR3-positive naive CD8 T cells. Study outcomes and limitations: Whereas memory cells differed, naive CXCR3-negative and CXCR3-positive cells shared similar TRBV-TRBJ usage. Surface CD5 matched across naive subsets, and TRB CDR3 properties served to infer TCR strength. Cryopreserved cells partially lost CXCR3 expression, and fresh PBMCs were used in most assays.

cDNA libraries for TRB were generated by 5' RACE incorporating UMI labels. One entry per CDR3 protein, without DNA, is what TCRdb gives after re-calling the 5' RACE reads. In total, the table holds 45,000 to 70,000 distinct CDR3 sequences. CDR1 and CDR2 (germline): SQVTM, ANQGSEA. The CDR3 length is 13 residues. Comment on this clonotype: Antigen specificity is unknown.

The J gene is TRBJ2-7, the V gene TRBV29-1; TCRdb gives TRBD1 as the D gene, but with no DNA this cannot be confirmed. Sequenced: memory CD8+ T cells from blood. The receptor comes from a human donor in good health. Some clones in this sample may be carry-over from other donors' samples. The CDR3 protein is CSVRQGLSYEQYF.